This T cell receptor beta chain originates from a study of shared clonotypes between healthy human individuals. Across the study: Donors had three CD4 naive, three CD4 memory, two CD8 naive and one CD8 memory plate apiece.

General study findings and limits: Non-shared clonotypes showed lower generation probabilities than clonotypes common to all four donors.

Those who donated, Caucasian adults without exception, all lived in Nashville, Tennessee. From CD4+ cells came CD45RA+ naive and CD45RA-negative memory subsets. The germline V and J ends were trimmed by 5 bases and 4 bases, with 14 bases remaining between them. The CDR3 consists of 14 residues. Germline lookup yields CDR1 SGHTA and CDR2 FQGNSA. Concerning this clone: Its target is unknown.

The table came from immunoSEQ multiplex PCR; TCRdb's copy has only in-frame clones and leaves some out. The table has approximately 2,300,000 clones, just under 95% seen once. The specimen was naive CD4+ T cells from PBMCs. The subset here: CD45RA+ positively selected. The genes are TRBV7-2 and TRBJ2-5; a possible D gene is TRBD1 (6 bases). The TCR sequence derives from a man younger than 30 in good health. Some clones in this sample may be carry-over from other donors' samples. The CDR3 is CASSTQGQSETQYF. The CDR3 region has the DNA TGTGCCAGCAGCACACAGGGTCAATCAGAGACCCAGTACTTC.